One sample yielded the 30 T cell receptor beta chains listed below, sequenced in a study of cytomegalovirus exposure and HLA in healthy donors. This PCR relied on a set of 60 Vbeta primers and 13 Jbeta primers. Some clones are missing from TCRdb's copy, which holds only in-frame ones; the method was immunoSEQ multiplex PCR. The sample table sets out 150,000 or so clones. The sequencing sample was made of PBMCs. The origin of the receptors is a woman aged 50 to 60 in good health and CMV-seronegative.

This sequence joins TRBV29-1 and TRBJ1-4; TRBD1 agrees at 7 bases. J gave up 0 bases and V 4 bases, and 5 bases lay outside the gene matches. The CDR3 is 15 amino acids. Germline CDR1 SQVTM, CDR2 ANQGSEA. CDR3 DNA sequence: TGCAGCGTTGGAGGGACAGCCGCAACTAATGAAAAACTGTTTTTT. Translated, it gives CSVGGTAATNEKLFF.

V and J are TRBV9 and TRBJ1-1, with a weak D call TRBD1 (5 bases). The CDR3 runs 14 residues. Germline-derived CDR1 and CDR2 are SGDLS and YYNGEE. Trimming cost V 3 bases and J 0 bases, with 9 bases left between them. Written as DNA, the CDR3 is TGTGCCAGCAGCGCCGGGGGGGTGAACACTGAAGCTTTCTTT. This codes for CASSAGGVNTEAFF.

The chain uses TRBV9 and TRBJ1-3; 9 bases align to TRBD1. The CDR3 extends over 12 amino acids. J gave up 12 bases and V 0 bases, and 1 base lay outside the gene matches. Germline V CDR1 and CDR2: SGDLS, YYNGEE. The DNA of the CDR3 is TGTGCCAGCAGCGTAGGGGACAGGGTCATATATTTT. This codes for CASSVGDRVIYF.

The chain recombines TRBV9 with TRBJ1-1; D not certain. This CDR3 is 14 amino acids long. Looked up from germline, CDR1 is SGDLS and CDR2 is YYNGEE. V lost 1 base, J lost 4 bases, and 11 bases lay in between. CDR3 in DNA: TGTGCCAGCAGCGTAAACCGGGAGGGCACTGAAGCTTTCTTT. The encoded protein is CASSVNREGTEAFF.

J is TRBJ2-5 and V is TRBV9; D perhaps matches TRBD1 (6 bases). Germline CDR1 is SGDLS and CDR2 is YYNGEE. V dropped 0 bases and J dropped 5 bases, with 14 bases sitting between them. There are 15 residues in the CDR3. The CDR3 DNA sequence: TGTGCCAGCAGCGTAGATCTGTCAAGGGGGGAGACCCAGTACTTC. It translates to CASSVDLSRGETQYF. Variable domain in full (rest from reference TRBV9 and TRBJ2-5): DSGVTQTPKHLITATGQRVTLRCSPRSGDLSVYWYQQSLDQGLQFLIQYYNGEERAKGNILERFSAQQFPDLHSELNLSSLELGDSALYFCASSVDLSRGETQYFGPGTRLLVL.

CDR3 nucleotides: TGCGCCAGCAGCCAGGACACTTCCTACGAGCAGTACTTC. Translation gives CASSQDTSYEQYF. The J gene is TRBJ2-7, the V gene TRBV4-3; D is possibly TRBD1 (5 bases). V was shortened by 3 bases and J by 1 base, with 7 bases between the two germline ends. The CDR3 runs 13 residues. Germline V gives CDR1 LGHNA, CDR2 YSLEER.

V and J are TRBV9 and TRBJ1-1, with a weak D call TRBD1 (6 bases). The CDR3 length is 14 residues. Looked up from germline, CDR1 is SGDLS and CDR2 is YYNGEE. V lost 7 bases to trimming and J lost 2 bases, with 15 bases between them. The CDR3 protein is CASRVGTSNTEAFF. CDR3 in DNA: TGTGCCAGCCGGGTAGGGACAAGTAACACTGAAGCTTTCTTT.

The rearrangement joins TRBV5-6 to TRBJ1-1, with D possibly TRBD1 on 5 matching bases. This CDR3 is 18 amino acids long. Trimming cost V 2 bases and J 4 bases, with 24 bases left between them. Germline V lookup: CDR1 SGHDT, CDR2 YYEEEE. CDR3 bases: TGTGCCAGCAGCTTCGGCCAGGGCGCTTTTGCCTTGGGCACTGAAGCTTTCTTT. It is translated as CASSFGQGAFALGTEAFF.

The chain joins TRBV7-3 to TRBJ2-1; 7 bases align to TRBD2. This CDR3 is built from 16 residues. With 5 bases clipped from V and 8 bases from J, the junction kept 15 bases outside the gene matches. Looked up from germline, CDR1 is SGHTA and CDR2 is FQGTGA. CDR3 sequence: CASSGGTRTRRHEQFF. The DNA for the CDR3 is TGTGCCAGCAGCGGAGGGACCCGGACTAGGCGCCATGAGCAGTTCTTC.

The chain joins TRBV10-3 to TRBJ1-2; D perhaps matches TRBD1 (6 bases). The CDR3 totals 14 residues. Germline loops: CDR1 ENHRY, CDR2 SYGVKD. The V gene lost 7 bases and the J gene lost 4 bases, with 16 bases spanning the gap. CDR3 amino acids: CAITIGSRGYGYTF. CDR3 bases: TGTGCCATCACAATTGGGTCCAGGGGCTATGGCTACACCTTC.

The chain is built from TRBV27 and TRBJ1-2, with 9 bases identical to TRBD1. The ends lost 5 bases at V and 0 bases at J; junction bases unmatched: 10. From germline, CDR1 is MNHEY and CDR2 SMNVEV (reference sequence). The CDR3 covers 17 residues. In DNA, the CDR3 is TGTGCCAGCAGTATACACGCCGGGACAGGGCCTAACTATGGCTACACCTTC. Its protein product is CASSIHAGTGPNYGYTF.

As DNA, the CDR3 is TGTGCCACCAGCAGAGACCGGGGATGGCCCCAGCATTTT. It encodes CATSRDRGWPQHF. The J gene is TRBJ1-5, the V gene TRBV15; D gene uncertain. CDR1 LNHNV and CDR2 YYDKDF come from the germline V gene (reference sequence). Trimming cost V 0 bases and J 9 bases, with 9 bases left between them. This CDR3 has 13 residues.

This sequence joins TRBV30 and TRBJ1-1, with no clear D. Germline V gene data show CDR1 as GTSNPN and CDR2 as SVGIG (reference sequence). The CDR3 loop spans 15 amino acids. V was cut by 4 bases and J by 4 bases, with 19 bases left in between. DNA for the CDR3: TGTGCCTGGATCCTACCGATCGGTTATGGCACTGAAGCTTTCTTT. Amino acid sequence: CAWILPIGYGTEAFF.

About this clone: The same CDR3 also results from other DNA sequences found in this sample. The genes are TRBV6-5 and TRBJ1-3; D gene unclear. In germline, CDR1 is MNHEY, CDR2 SVGAGI. Trimming shortened V by 0 bases and J by 2 bases, and 8 bases separated the two germline ends. The CDR3 spans 15 residues. The CDR3 is CASSYSRGTGNTIYF. As DNA, the CDR3 is TGTGCCAGCAGTTACTCCCGCGGAACTGGAAACACCATATATTTT.

The genes are TRBV7-6 and TRBJ2-1, with D possibly matching TRBD1 (5 bases). This CDR3 has 14 amino acids. Germline V CDR1 and CDR2: SGHVS, FNYEAQ. The V end lost 1 base, the J end lost 4 bases, and 8 bases lay between the germline ends. DNA of the CDR3: TGTGCCAGCAGCTTAGTGCAGGGATACAATGAGCAGTTCTTC. Its translation: CASSLVQGYNEQFF.

This CDR3 reads CASTRQGSNQPQHF. The CDR3 nucleotides read TGTGCCAGCACGAGACAGGGCAGCAATCAGCCCCAGCATTTT. The chain carries TRBV7-9 and TRBJ1-5; the match to TRBD1 covers 7 bases. CDR3 size: 14 residues. V gave up 7 bases and J gave up 1 base; unmatched junction bases: 4. Germline lookup yields CDR1 SEHNR and CDR2 FQNEAQ (reference sequence). Looking up the rest from reference TRBV7-9 and TRBJ1-5 gives the full variable domain: DTGVSQNPRHKITKRGQNVTFRCDPISEHNRLYWYRQTLGQGPEFLTYFQNEAQLEKSRLLSDRFSAERPKGSFSTLEIQRTEQGDSAMYLCASTRQGSNQPQHFGDGTRLSIL.

The chain has TRBV7-8 and TRBJ1-1; D perhaps matches TRBD1 (6 bases). The V and J ends lost 5 bases and 5 bases respectively, with 12 bases between them. CDR3 size: 13 residues. Germline CDR1 reads SGHVS; CDR2 reads FQNEAQ. The CDR3 nucleotides read TGTGCCAGCAGCCCCGGAAGGGGGACTGAAGCTTTCTTT. Translating it yields CASSPGRGTEAFF.

The chain carries TRBV5-1 and TRBJ1-5; 8 bases map to TRBD1. Germline V CDR1 and CDR2: SGHRS, YFSETQ. This CDR3 comprises 14 residues. Losses at the gene ends were 0 bases for V and 7 bases for J; bases not matched to a gene: 3. This CDR3 reads CASSLVTGGQPQHF. CDR3 coding DNA: TGCGCCAGCAGCTTGGTTACAGGGGGGCAGCCCCAGCATTTT. The variable domain in full, with the rest retrieved from reference TRBV5-1 and TRBJ1-5, is KAGVTQTPRYLIKTRGQQVTLSCSPISGHRSVSWYQQTPGQGLQFLFEYFSETQRNKGNFPGRFSGRQFSNSRSEMNVSTLELGDSALYLCASSLVTGGQPQHFGDGTRLSIL.

The V call is TRBV14, the J call TRBJ2-7; 7 nucleotides line up with TRBD1. V gave up 4 bases and J gave up 3 bases; unmatched junction bases: 12. The V gene's germline CDR1 is SGHDN and CDR2 FVKESK. The CDR3 totals 16 residues. This CDR3 is CASSLSGGISLYEQYF. In nucleotides, the CDR3 is TGTGCCAGCAGCCTATCAGGGGGTATCAGTCTCTACGAGCAGTACTTC.

The chain uses TRBV28 and TRBJ1-2; D remains ambiguous. Germline lookup yields CDR1 MDHEN and CDR2 SYDVKM. This CDR3 has 16 amino acids. The V gene lost 5 bases and the J gene lost 0 bases, with 16 bases spanning the gap. This chain's CDR3 is CASSLPPVDSNYGYTF. The CDR3 region has the DNA TGTGCCAGCAGTCTGCCCCCTGTGGACTCTAACTATGGCTACACCTTC.

This chain joins TRBV30 and TRBJ2-6, with TRBD1 identical over 7 bases. Germline CDR1 and CDR2: GTSNPN and SVGIG (reference sequence). Trimming took 1 base from V and 0 from J; bases not matched to a gene: 12. This CDR3 spans 19 amino acids. CDR3 loop: CAWSGWSTGPFSGANVLTF. The CDR3 DNA follows: TGTGCCTGGAGTGGATGGTCGACAGGGCCTTTCTCTGGGGCCAACGTCCTGACTTTC.

The chain recombines TRBV5-6 with TRBJ2-7; 7 bases are shared with TRBD1. With V trimmed by 3 bases and J by 4 bases, 4 bases remained unmatched. The CDR3 sequence is 13 residues long. Looked up from germline, CDR1 is SGHDT and CDR2 is YYEEEE. In nucleotides, the CDR3 is TGTGCCAGCAGCTACGGACAGGATTACGAGCAGTACTTC. As protein: CASSYGQDYEQYF. Drawing the rest from reference TRBV5-6 and TRBJ2-7, the complete variable domain is DAGVTQSPTHLIKTRGQQVTLRCSPKSGHDTVSWYQQALGQGPQFIFQYYEEEERQRGNFPDRFSGHQFPNYSSELNVNALLLGDSALYLCASSYGQDYEQYFGPGTRLTVT.

The chain uses TRBV7-2 and TRBJ2-5, with TRBD1 identical over 10 bases. Looked up from germline, CDR1 is SGHTA and CDR2 is FQGNSA. The trim removed 8 bases at V and 5 bases at J, leaving 11 bases unmatched. This CDR3 contains 15 residues. The DNA of the CDR3 is TGTGCCAGCTGCCAGACGGGGACAGGGGTCGAGACCCAGTACTTC. Its translation: CASCQTGTGVETQYF.

The chain couples TRBV4-1 to TRBJ2-2; no definite D call. The germline gives CDR1 MGHRA, CDR2 YSYEKL. Trimming shortened V by 0 bases and J by 0 bases, and 11 bases separated the two germline ends. This CDR3 has 17 residues. CDR3 protein: CASSQDLTWTNTGELFF. CDR3 nucleotide sequence: TGCGCCAGCAGCCAAGATCTGACTTGGACGAACACCGGGGAGCTGTTTTTT.

The chain carries TRBV2 and TRBJ2-7, with 9 bases fitting TRBD1. Germline assignment: CDR1 SNHLY and CDR2 FYNNEI. The V segment lost 7 bases and the J segment 3 bases; nucleotides outside the gene matches: 7. This CDR3 has 14 residues. The CDR3 is CASTTGTGNYEQYF. The CDR3 region has the DNA TGTGCCAGCACAACCGGGACAGGGAACTACGAGCAGTACTTC.

The chain is built from TRBV7-2 and TRBJ2-7; D is unresolved. Trimming shortened V by 5 bases and J by 4 bases, and 9 bases separated the two germline ends. The CDR3 extends over 12 amino acids. The germline V gene has CDR1 SGHTA and CDR2 FQGNSA. CDR3 in DNA: TGTGCCAGCAGCCCAGGTCTTTACGAGCAGTACTTC. This sequence encodes CASSPGLYEQYF. Full variable domain (remainder filled in from reference TRBV7-2 and TRBJ2-7): GAGVSQSPSNKVTEKGKDVELRCDPISGHTALYWYRQSLGQGLEFLIYFQGNSAPDKSGLPSDRFSAERTGGSVSTLTIQRTQQEDSAVYLCASSPGLYEQYFGPGTRLTVT.

The chain combines TRBV15 with TRBJ1-5, with TRBD1 identical over 8 bases. Per germline, CDR1 LNHNV and CDR2 YYDKDF (reference sequence). The J segment lost 3 bases and the V segment lost 3 bases, leaving 7 bases of the junction unmatched. CDR3 length: 16 residues. CDR3 sequence reads: CATSRGQVAPNQPQHF. The CDR3 bases are TGTGCCACCAGCAGGGGACAGGTTGCTCCCAATCAGCCCCAGCATTTT.

The chain couples TRBV27 to TRBJ1-2, with 7 bases matching TRBD1. CDR3 length: 13 residues. Unmatched junction bases numbered 10, after V lost 5 bases and J lost 10 bases. Per the germline V gene, CDR1 is MNHEY and CDR2 is SMNVEV (reference sequence). CDR3 nucleotides: TGTGCCAGCAGTCAGGACAGGTTCAGGAACTACACCTTC. Protein: CASSQDRFRNYTF.

V is TRBV7-9 and J is TRBJ1-2, with TRBD1 matching over 7 bases. This CDR3 spans 14 amino acids. After removal of 3 bases from V and 8 bases from J, the junction contained 9 bases not matched to a gene. Germline V lookup: CDR1 SEHNR, CDR2 FQNEAQ (reference sequence). The CDR3 spells CASSFPRTGGGYTF. CDR3 nucleotide sequence: TGTGCCAGCAGCTTCCCTCGGACAGGAGGGGGCTACACCTTC.

The chain combines TRBV11-2 with TRBJ2-2; 9 bases line up with TRBD2. V was clipped by 2 bases and J by 2 bases; unmatched bases: 0. This CDR3 is 15 amino acids long. The germline V gene has CDR1 SGHAT and CDR2 FQNNGV. In nucleotides, the CDR3 is TGTGCCAGCAGCTTACTAGCGGGAAACACCGGGGAGCTGTTTTTT. Translation gives CASSLLAGNTGELFF.